The 2 T cell receptor beta chains below come from one sample, sequenced in a study of T-cell memory formation after mild COVID-19. TCRdb analysed the 5' RACE reads with MiXCR anew, one entry per CDR3 protein. The table includes about 320,000 distinct CDR3 sequences, around an eighth detected once. Sequencing input: PBMCs or a T cell subset sorted from them (not recorded which). The receptors originated from a man younger than 35 who had mild COVID-19 (a few samples of this study predate the infection). Cell type and time point are not known.

The chain uses TRBV7-8 and TRBJ2-5, with TRBD2 matching 8 bases. Germline assignment: CDR1 SGHVS and CDR2 FQNEAQ. With 5 bases clipped from V and 4 bases from J, the junction kept 9 bases outside the gene matches. The CDR3 is 15 residues long. The CDR3 spells CASSRTSGDRETQYF. The CDR3 coding sequence is TGTGCCAGCAGCCGTACTAGCGGTGATCGAGAGACCCAGTACTTC.

The table lists this clonotype with a few counts. V and J are TRBV10-3 and TRBJ2-2, with D possibly matching TRBD2 (7 bases). Germline loops: CDR1 ENHRY, CDR2 SYGVKD. CDR3 length: 13 amino acids. V shed 10 bases and J shed 4 bases, with 13 bases lying between them. The CDR3 sequence is CATLGGATGELFF. The CDR3 DNA reads as TGTGCCACCCTTGGGGGGGCCACCGGGGAGCTGTTTTTT.